A single sample gave rise to the 32 T cell receptor beta chains below, sequenced in a study of graft-versus-host responses after intestinal transplantation. Their cognate antigens are unknown. Generated by immunoSEQ multiplex PCR, the TCRdb table keeps only in-frame clones and is missing some. The sample has about 99,000 clones, more than 75% seen once. This sample comprised unstimulated CD4+ T cells sorted from spleen or lymph node cells, obtained before intestinal transplant. These receptors were collected from a human donor who received an intestinal transplant.

The CDR3 is CASSPGRKENTEAFF. The CDR3 DNA is TGCGCCAGCAGCCCGGGACGGAAAGAGAACACTGAAGCTTTCTTT. J is TRBJ1-1 and V is TRBV5-1; maybe TRBD1 (5 bases). This CDR3 comprises 15 residues. CDR1 is SGHRS, CDR2 YFSETQ, per germline. The V end was cut by 4 bases, the J end by 1 base, with 14 bases between.

This clone was seen once. The gene calls are TRBV4-2 and TRBJ2-6; the D gene is possibly TRBD2 (7 bases). CDR1 is LGHNA and CDR2 is YNFKEQ in the germline V gene. The CDR3 runs 17 residues. V was cut by 1 base and J by 2 bases, with 12 bases left in between. The CDR3 sequence is CASSQGSGGAGANVLTF. In DNA, the CDR3 is TGTGCCAGCAGCCAAGGATCGGGGGGCGCTGGGGCCAACGTCCTGACTTTC.

CDR3 protein: CASSSEAANEKLFF. The CDR3 nucleotides read TGTGCCAGCAGTTCAGAGGCGGCTAATGAAAAACTGTTTTTT. The rearrangement links TRBV5-4 to TRBJ1-4; D uncertain. The CDR3 runs 14 residues. Germline V gene lookup returns CDR1 SGHNT and CDR2 YYREEE (reference sequence). V was cut by 5 bases and J by 3 bases, with 11 bases left in between.

The V and J genes are TRBV7-3 and TRBJ1-4, with D possibly TRBD1 on 6 matching bases. V was pared by 8 bases and J by 8 bases, with 21 bases between. The CDR3 contains 15 residues. Germline CDR1 and CDR2: SGHTA and FQGTGA. CDR3 sequence: CASERQAPETEKLFF. The CDR3 coding sequence is TGTGCCAGCGAACGACAGGCCCCTGAGACCGAAAAACTGTTTTTT.

The chain joins TRBV28 to TRBJ1-1, with no clear D. Per the germline V gene, CDR1 is MDHEN and CDR2 is SYDVKM. Trimming removed 6 bases from V and 5 bases from J, with 10 bases in between. The CDR3 is 12 residues long. CDR3 DNA: TGTGCCAGCAGCGCGGTAGGGACTGAAGCTTTCTTT. It codes for CASSAVGTEAFF. The complete variable domain, with remaining parts taken from reference TRBV28 and TRBJ1-1, reads DVKVTQSSRYLVKRTGEKVFLECVQDMDHENMFWYRQDPGLGLRLIYFSYDVKMKEKGDIPEGYSVSREKKERFSLILESASTNQTSMYLCASSAVGTEAFFGQGTRLTVV.

CDR3 nucleotide sequence: TGTGCCAGCAGTCTACCGAATCAGCCCCAGCATTTT. The encoded protein is CASSLPNQPQHF. The chain links TRBV28 to TRBJ1-5; D is uncertain. This CDR3 contains 12 residues. V lost 5 bases, J lost 4 bases, and 6 bases lay in between. Germline CDR1 is MDHEN and CDR2 is SYDVKM.

This clone has a handful of counts. This chain links TRBV6-1 with TRBJ2-3; D is ambiguous. Deletions cut 5 bases from V and 1 base from J, with 10 bases between. From germline, CDR1 is MNHNS and CDR2 SASEGT. The CDR3 is 14 amino acids. CDR3 protein: CASSPFQGTDTQYF. The DNA for the CDR3 is TGTGCCAGCAGTCCGTTTCAAGGCACAGATACGCAGTATTTT.

This chain joins TRBV7-2 and TRBJ2-1; 7 positions match TRBD2. The CDR3 extends over 15 amino acids. V dropped 5 bases and J dropped 1; count of bases not matched to a gene: 5. Germline-derived CDR1 and CDR2 are SGHTA and FQGNSA. Here the CDR3 reads CASSNSGWSYNEQFF. In DNA, the CDR3 is TGTGCCAGCAGCAATAGCGGGTGGTCCTACAATGAGCAGTTCTTC. Combining the CDR3 with reference TRBV7-2 and TRBJ2-1 gives the whole variable domain GAGVSQSPSNKVTEKGKDVELRCDPISGHTALYWYRQSLGQGLEFLIYFQGNSAPDKSGLPSDRFSAERTGGSVSTLTIQRTQQEDSAVYLCASSNSGWSYNEQFFGPGTRLTVL.

This clone appeared once. This sequence joins TRBV6-1 and TRBJ1-2, with no clear D. The CDR3 is 13 amino acids. Germline V gene lookup returns CDR1 MNHNS and CDR2 SASEGT. Trimming took 1 base from V and 5 from J, leaving 8 bases between them. The CDR3 loop is CASSEGRLYGYTF. CDR3 DNA: TGTGCCAGCAGTGAAGGTCGGTTATATGGCTACACCTTC.

The chain couples TRBV5-1 to TRBJ1-2, with D unclear. Looked up from germline, CDR1 is SGHRS and CDR2 is YFSETQ. The CDR3 has 13 amino acids. The V and J ends lost 4 bases and 4 bases respectively, with 11 bases between them. Here the CDR3 reads CASSMDRFYGYTF. CDR3 bases: TGCGCCAGCAGCATGGACCGGTTCTATGGCTACACCTTC. Complete variable domain (other parts from reference TRBV5-1 and TRBJ1-2): KAGVTQTPRYLIKTRGQQVTLSCSPISGHRSVSWYQQTPGQGLQFLFEYFSETQRNKGNFPGRFSGRQFSNSRSEMNVSTLELGDSALYLCASSMDRFYGYTFGSGTRLTVV.

The chain is built from TRBV11-2 and TRBJ2-1, with 7 bases aligning to TRBD1. The CDR3 is made up of 16 amino acids. V shed 5 bases and J 4 bases; nucleotides not matched to a gene: 11. Germline CDR1 and CDR2: SGHAT and FQNNGV. DNA of the CDR3: TGTGCCAGCAGCCACCTTCGGGGACAGCGATACAATGAGCAGTTCTTC. Its protein product is CASSHLRGQRYNEQFF.

The chain recombines TRBV10-3 with TRBJ2-5; the D gene is possibly TRBD1 (6 bases). CDR1 ENHRY and CDR2 SYGVKD come from the germline V gene. The CDR3 covers 13 residues. The ends were cut back, 5 bases at V and 2 bases at J, with 9 bases in the middle. CDR3 coding DNA: TGTGCCATCAGTTACGGACAGCAAGAGACCCAGTACTTC. Translating it yields CAISYGQQETQYF.

V usage is TRBV2 and J usage is TRBJ2-1, with D unclear. With 3 bases removed from V and 4 bases from J, the gap between germline ends came to 13 bases. Germline loops: CDR1 SNHLY, CDR2 FYNNEI. CDR3 size: 15 residues. In DNA, the CDR3 is TGTGCCAGCAGTGAGGTAGACCCACGGTACAATGAGCAGTTCTTC. Protein product: CASSEVDPRYNEQFF.

The genes are TRBV7-3 and TRBJ2-3; no clear D. Germline CDR1 SGHTA, CDR2 FQGTGA. V was clipped by 3 bases and J by 3 bases, with 16 bases between them. CDR3 length: 16 amino acids. CDR3 amino acids: CASSFTGDKPTDTQYF. The CDR3 nucleotides are TGTGCCAGCAGCTTTACTGGCGACAAACCTACAGATACGCAGTATTTT. Filled out from reference TRBV7-3 and TRBJ2-3, the complete variable domain reads GAGVSQTPSNKVTEKGKYVELRCDPISGHTALYWYRQSLGQGPEFLIYFQGTGAADDSGLPNDRFFAVRPEGSVSTLKIQRTERGDSAVYLCASSFTGDKPTDTQYFGPGTRLTVL.

The chain uses TRBV7-9 and TRBJ1-2, with TRBD1 matching over 9 bases. The CDR3 has 15 amino acids. The V gene's germline CDR1 is SEHNR and CDR2 FQNEAQ (reference sequence). The junction had 9 bases not matched to a gene; V was cut back by 6 bases and J by 4 bases. CDR3 amino acids: CASSLLPGQGYGYTF. CDR3 DNA: TGTGCCAGCAGTCTCCTTCCGGGACAGGGCTATGGCTACACCTTC.

V is TRBV28 and J is TRBJ2-7, with TRBD2 matching over 11 bases. The V and J ends lost 5 bases and 0 bases, in that order; junction bases with no gene match: 0. This CDR3 has 14 residues. CDR1 is MDHEN, CDR2 SYDVKM, per germline. The CDR3: CASSTSGSSYEQYF. In DNA, the CDR3 is TGTGCCAGCAGTACTAGCGGGAGCTCCTACGAGCAGTACTTC. The full variable domain, with the rest looked up from reference TRBV28 and TRBJ2-7, is DVKVTQSSRYLVKRTGEKVFLECVQDMDHENMFWYRQDPGLGLRLIYFSYDVKMKEKGDIPEGYSVSREKKERFSLILESASTNQTSMYLCASSTSGSSYEQYFGPGTRLTVT.

The sample holds a few counts of this clone. The chain is built from TRBV9 and TRBJ2-3; D call uncertain. From germline, CDR1 is SGDLS and CDR2 YYNGEE. Trimming pared 0 bases from V and 2 bases from J, leaving 7 bases between. This CDR3 has 14 residues. This CDR3 is CASSVEWVTDTQYF. As DNA, the CDR3 is TGTGCCAGCAGCGTAGAATGGGTCACAGATACGCAGTATTTT.

The chain employs TRBV28 and TRBJ2-7; TRBD2 is a possible D gene (6 bases). Looked up from germline, CDR1 is MDHEN and CDR2 is SYDVKM. The ends were cut back, 5 bases at V and 2 bases at J, with 16 bases in the middle. There are 15 residues in the CDR3. The DNA for the CDR3 is TGTGCCAGCAGTGCCCCGCGGGACCGGACCTACGAGCAGTACTTC. Encoded protein: CASSAPRDRTYEQYF. Supplemented by reference TRBV28 and TRBJ2-7, the full variable domain reads DVKVTQSSRYLVKRTGEKVFLECVQDMDHENMFWYRQDPGLGLRLIYFSYDVKMKEKGDIPEGYSVSREKKERFSLILESASTNQTSMYLCASSAPRDRTYEQYFGPGTRLTVT.

This chain joins TRBV7-9 and TRBJ2-5, with D unclear. Looked up from germline, CDR1 is SEHNR and CDR2 is FQNEAQ (reference sequence). V was pared by 5 bases and J by 5 bases, with 3 bases between. The CDR3 contains 10 residues. Here the CDR3 DNA reads TGTGCCAGCAGCCCGGAGACCCAGTACTTC. This encodes CASSPETQYF.

The rearrangement links TRBV6-5 to TRBJ1-5; the D gene is possibly TRBD1 (5 bases). In germline, CDR1 is MNHEY, CDR2 SVGAGI. CDR3 size: 13 residues. V dropped 6 bases and J dropped 7 bases, with 13 bases sitting between them. The CDR3 DNA follows: TGTGCCAGCAGCCCACGGGGGGTCCAGCCCCAGCATTTT. It encodes CASSPRGVQPQHF.

V and J are TRBV2 and TRBJ1-6; 7 positions match TRBD1. The CDR3 length is 13 residues. The V gene's germline CDR1 is SNHLY and CDR2 FYNNEI. Trimming removed 7 bases from V and 10 bases from J; junction bases left unmatched: 7. The CDR3: CASMEQGESPLHF. The CDR3 DNA sequence: TGTGCCAGCATGGAGCAGGGGGAATCACCCCTCCACTTT. Full variable domain (outside the CDR3, taken from reference TRBV2 and TRBJ1-6): EPEVTQTPSHQVTQMGQEVILRCVPISNHLYFYWYRQILGQKVEFLVSFYNNEISEKSEIFDDQFSVERPDGSNFTLKIRSTKLEDSAMYFCASMEQGESPLHFGNGTRLTVT.

The gene calls are TRBV9 and TRBJ2-1, with D possibly matching TRBD2 (6 bases). Trimming removed 4 bases from V and 8 bases from J, with 19 bases in between. There are 15 residues in the CDR3. Germline values: CDR1 SGDLS, CDR2 YYNGEE. The CDR3 bases are TGTGCCAGCAGCCCCCGAGGGGACTTTCAGGATGAGCAGTTCTTC. This translates into CASSPRGDFQDEQFF.

The chain links TRBV5-1 to TRBJ1-4; the D is unclear. The CDR3 is 15 amino acids. Trimming removed 4 bases at V and 0 bases at J, with 10 bases between. CDR1 and CDR2 from the germline V gene are SGHRS and YFSETQ. For the CDR3, the DNA is TGCGCCAGCAGCGTAACGACACCAACTAATGAAAAACTGTTTTTT. It translates to CASSVTTPTNEKLFF. The entire variable domain, with the rest obtained from reference TRBV5-1 and TRBJ1-4, is as follows: KAGVTQTPRYLIKTRGQQVTLSCSPISGHRSVSWYQQTPGQGLQFLFEYFSETQRNKGNFPGRFSGRQFSNSRSEMNVSTLELGDSALYLCASSVTTPTNEKLFFGSGTQLSVL.

The V gene is TRBV5-1, the J gene TRBJ1-3; D might be TRBD1 (5 bases). Trimming removed 2 bases from V and 0 bases from J, with 12 bases in between. The CDR3 contains 16 residues. Germline values: CDR1 SGHRS, CDR2 YFSETQ. CDR3 residues: CASSFRGIGSGNTIYF. For the CDR3, the DNA is TGCGCCAGCAGCTTTCGGGGGATCGGCTCTGGAAACACCATATATTTT.

In its sample, this clone was seen a few times. The rearrangement uses TRBV13 and TRBJ1-2, with D possibly being TRBD1 (6 bases). The CDR3 consists of 13 residues. The V end lost 4 bases, the J end lost 7 bases, and 13 bases lay between the germline ends. Germline CDR1 reads PRHDT; CDR2 reads FYEKMQ (reference sequence). The CDR3 protein is CASSSTGIGGYTF. The CDR3 DNA follows: TGTGCCAGCAGCTCTACAGGGATTGGTGGCTACACCTTC.

This clone was observed once. The rearrangement uses TRBV18 and TRBJ2-5, with a tentative D call TRBD1 (5 bases). The J call is doubtful: the DNA matches TRBJ2-7 better. The CDR3 spans 16 residues. Germline V gene data show CDR1 as KGHSH and CDR2 as LQKENI. The CDR3 spells CASSIKTGHSSYEQYF. The DNA of the CDR3 is TGTGCCAGCTCAATAAAAACAGGCCATTCCTCCTACGAGCAGTACTTC.

Only a few counts were recorded for this clone. The chain uses TRBV6-1 and TRBJ2-3; TRBD1 might be the D (6 bases). This CDR3 is built from 15 residues. CDR1 is MNHNS and CDR2 is SASEGT in the germline V gene. The ends were cut back, 6 bases at V and 1 base at J, with 14 bases in the middle. The CDR3 DNA sequence: TGTGCCAGCAGCCGACAGGCAGGGGGCACAGATACGCAGTATTTT. This encodes CASSRQAGGTDTQYF.

The chain links TRBV30 to TRBJ2-7; maybe TRBD2 (5 bases). Deletions cut 5 bases from V and 5 bases from J, with 13 bases between. The CDR3 has 12 residues. Germline V gene sequence: CDR1 GTSNPN, CDR2 SVGIG (reference sequence). In DNA, the CDR3 is TGTGCCTGGCAACGGGCCGGGAACGAGCAGTACTTC. This gives the protein CAWQRAGNEQYF.

As to this clone: The same CDR3 also results from other DNA sequences found in this sample. The chain recombines TRBV6-5 with TRBJ2-1, with 8 bases fitting TRBD2. V was clipped by 2 bases and J by 3 bases; unmatched bases: 3. The CDR3 totals 15 residues. The germline gives CDR1 MNHEY, CDR2 SVGAGI. The CDR3 DNA reads TGTGCCAGCAGTTACGGGCTAGCGGGCTACAATGAGCAGTTCTTC. This gives the protein CASSYGLAGYNEQFF.

The chain links TRBV19 to TRBJ2-1, with TRBD2 identical over 14 bases. V dropped 5 bases and J dropped 9; count of bases not matched to a gene: 6. The CDR3 has 15 amino acids. Per germline, CDR1 LNHDA and CDR2 SQIVND (reference sequence). The CDR3 sequence is CASSRTSGRQSEQFF. The CDR3 DNA reads TGTGCCAGTAGTCGGACTAGCGGGAGGCAGAGTGAGCAGTTCTTC.

Comment on this clone: A junction end diverges from the germline sequence, so it may reflect a read error. The chain couples TRBV5-4 to TRBJ2-5; no clear D gene. This CDR3 contains 11 residues. From germline, CDR1 is SGHNT and CDR2 YYREEE (reference sequence). The CDR3 sequence: CASGSQEAQYF. CDR3 coding DNA: TGTGCCAGCGGCTCTCAAGAGGCCCAGTACTTC.

The chain is built from TRBV2 and TRBJ1-4; D not certain. Trimming removed 7 bases from V and 8 bases from J, with 8 bases in between. This CDR3 spans 11 amino acids. Germline-derived CDR1 and CDR2 are SNHLY and FYNNEI. In nucleotides, the CDR3 is TGTGCCAGCACTTTGACCGAAAAACTGTTTTTT. Translating gives CASTLTEKLFF.